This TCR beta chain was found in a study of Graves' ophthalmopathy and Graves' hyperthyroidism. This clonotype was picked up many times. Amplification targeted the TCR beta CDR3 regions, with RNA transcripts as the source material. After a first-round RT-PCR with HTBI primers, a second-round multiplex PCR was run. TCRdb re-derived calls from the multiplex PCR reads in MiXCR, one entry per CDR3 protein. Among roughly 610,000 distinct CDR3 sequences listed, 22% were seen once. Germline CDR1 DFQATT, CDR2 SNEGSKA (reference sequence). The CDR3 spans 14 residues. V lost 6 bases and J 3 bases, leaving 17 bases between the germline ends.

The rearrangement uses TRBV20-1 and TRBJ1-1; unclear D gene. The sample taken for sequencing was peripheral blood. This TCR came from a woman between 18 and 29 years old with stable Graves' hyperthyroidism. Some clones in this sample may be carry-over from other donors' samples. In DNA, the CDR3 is TGCAGTGCGGTCCCAGTTTCAAGGGACACTGAAGCTTTCTTT. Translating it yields CSAVPVSRDTEAFF.